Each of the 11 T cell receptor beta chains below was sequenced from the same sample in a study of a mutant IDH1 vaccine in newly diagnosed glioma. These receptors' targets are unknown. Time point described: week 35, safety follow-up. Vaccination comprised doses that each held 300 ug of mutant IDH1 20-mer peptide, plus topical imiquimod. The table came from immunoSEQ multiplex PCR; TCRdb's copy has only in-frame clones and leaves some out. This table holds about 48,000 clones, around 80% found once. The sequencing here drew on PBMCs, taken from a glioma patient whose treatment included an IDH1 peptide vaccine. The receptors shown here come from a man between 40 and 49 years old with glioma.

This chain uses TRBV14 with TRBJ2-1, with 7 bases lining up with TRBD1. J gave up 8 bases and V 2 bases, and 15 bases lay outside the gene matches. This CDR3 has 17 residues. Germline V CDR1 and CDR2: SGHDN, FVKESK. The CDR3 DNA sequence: TGTGCCAGCAGCCAAACCGAAGGGGGCCCCTCACTAGATGAGCAGTTCTTC. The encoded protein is CASSQTEGGPSLDEQFF.

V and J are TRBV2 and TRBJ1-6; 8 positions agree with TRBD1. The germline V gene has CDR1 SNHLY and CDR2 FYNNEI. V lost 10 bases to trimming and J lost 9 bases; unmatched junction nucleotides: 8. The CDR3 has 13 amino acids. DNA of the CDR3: TGTGCCACCCTCCGGGACAGGTCTTCACCCCTCCACTTT. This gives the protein CATLRDRSSPLHF. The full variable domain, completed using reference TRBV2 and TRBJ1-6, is EPEVTQTPSHQVTQMGQEVILRCVPISNHLYFYWYRQILGQKVEFLVSFYNNEISEKSEIFDDQFSVERPDGSNFTLKIRSTKLEDSAMYFCATLRDRSSPLHFGNGTRLTVT.

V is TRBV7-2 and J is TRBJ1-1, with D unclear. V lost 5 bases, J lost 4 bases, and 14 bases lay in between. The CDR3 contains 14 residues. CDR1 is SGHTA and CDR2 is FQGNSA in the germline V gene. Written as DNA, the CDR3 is TGTGCCAGCAGCGCCGGCGTACCCAGCACTGAAGCTTTCTTT. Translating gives CASSAGVPSTEAFF.

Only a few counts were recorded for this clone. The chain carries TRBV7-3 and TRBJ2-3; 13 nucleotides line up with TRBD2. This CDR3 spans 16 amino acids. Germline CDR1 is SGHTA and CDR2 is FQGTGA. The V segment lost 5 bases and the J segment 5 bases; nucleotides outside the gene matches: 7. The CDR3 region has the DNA TGTGCCAGCAGCAAAGGACTAGCGGGGGAGCTAGATACGCAGTATTTT. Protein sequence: CASSKGLAGELDTQYF.

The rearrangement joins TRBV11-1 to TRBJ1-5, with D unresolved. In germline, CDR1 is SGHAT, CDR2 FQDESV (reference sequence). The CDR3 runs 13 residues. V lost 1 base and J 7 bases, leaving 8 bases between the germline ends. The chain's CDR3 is CASSLDRNQPQHF. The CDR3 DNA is TGTGCCAGCAGCTTAGACAGAAACCAGCCCCAGCATTTT.

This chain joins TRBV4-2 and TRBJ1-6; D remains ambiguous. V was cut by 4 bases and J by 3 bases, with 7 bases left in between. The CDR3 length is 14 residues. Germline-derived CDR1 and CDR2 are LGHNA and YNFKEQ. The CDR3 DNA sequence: TGTGCCAGCAGCCCCGACGACTATAATTCACCCCTCCACTTT. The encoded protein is CASSPDDYNSPLHF.

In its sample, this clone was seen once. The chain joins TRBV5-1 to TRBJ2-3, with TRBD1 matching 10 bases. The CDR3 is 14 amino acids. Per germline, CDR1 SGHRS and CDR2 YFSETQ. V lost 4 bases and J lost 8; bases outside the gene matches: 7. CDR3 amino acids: CASSKGQGVITQYF. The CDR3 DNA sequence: TGCGCCAGCAGCAAAGGACAGGGGGTTATTACGCAGTATTTT.

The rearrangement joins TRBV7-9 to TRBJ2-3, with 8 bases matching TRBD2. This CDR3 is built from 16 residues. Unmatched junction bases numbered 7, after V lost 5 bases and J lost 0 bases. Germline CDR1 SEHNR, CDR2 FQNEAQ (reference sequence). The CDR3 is CASSPSGGRSTDTQYF. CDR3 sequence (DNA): TGTGCCAGCAGCCCTTCGGGGGGGCGAAGCACAGATACGCAGTATTTT.

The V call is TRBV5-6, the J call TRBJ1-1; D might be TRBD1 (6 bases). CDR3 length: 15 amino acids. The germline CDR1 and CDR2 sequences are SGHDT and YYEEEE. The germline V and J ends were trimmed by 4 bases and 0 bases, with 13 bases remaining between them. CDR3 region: CASSDYRAMNTEAFF. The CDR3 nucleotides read TGTGCCAGCAGCGACTACAGGGCAATGAACACTGAAGCTTTCTTT.

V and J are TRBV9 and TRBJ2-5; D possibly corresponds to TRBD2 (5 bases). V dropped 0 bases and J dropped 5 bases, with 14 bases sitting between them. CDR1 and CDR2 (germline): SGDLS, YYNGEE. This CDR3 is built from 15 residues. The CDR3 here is CASSVGLGTGETQYF. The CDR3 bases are TGTGCCAGCAGCGTAGGTCTAGGAACGGGGGAGACCCAGTACTTC.

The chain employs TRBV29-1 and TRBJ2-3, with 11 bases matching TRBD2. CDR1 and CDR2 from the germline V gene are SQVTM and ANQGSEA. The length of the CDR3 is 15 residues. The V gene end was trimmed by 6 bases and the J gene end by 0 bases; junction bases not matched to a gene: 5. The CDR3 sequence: CSVTTSGKSTDTQYF. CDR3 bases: TGCAGCGTAACGACTAGCGGGAAAAGCACAGATACGCAGTATTTT.